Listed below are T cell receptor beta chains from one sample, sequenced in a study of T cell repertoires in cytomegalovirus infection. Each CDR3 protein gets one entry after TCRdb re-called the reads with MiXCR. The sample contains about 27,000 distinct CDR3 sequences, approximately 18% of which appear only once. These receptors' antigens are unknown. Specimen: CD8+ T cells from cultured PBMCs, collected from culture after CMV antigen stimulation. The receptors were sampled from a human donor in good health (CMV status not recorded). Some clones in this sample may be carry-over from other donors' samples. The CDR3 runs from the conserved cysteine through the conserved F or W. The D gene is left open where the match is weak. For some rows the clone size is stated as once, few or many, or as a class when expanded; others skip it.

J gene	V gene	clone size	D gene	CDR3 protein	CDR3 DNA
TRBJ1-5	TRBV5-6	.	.	CASSLRYSNQPQHF	TGTGCCAGCAGCTTGCGGTATAGCAATCAGCCCCAGCATTTT
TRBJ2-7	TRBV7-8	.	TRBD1	CASSSYRPARQGEVFRVYEQYF	TGTGCCAGCAGCTCCTACCGTCCCGCAAGACAGGGTGAAGTATTCAGGGTCTACGAGCAGTACTTC
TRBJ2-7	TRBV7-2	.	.	CASSLAGNPYEQYF	TGTGCCAGCAGCTTAGCGGGTAATCCCTACGAGCAGTACTTC
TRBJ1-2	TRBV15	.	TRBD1	CATSSSGQGNYGYTF	TGTGCCACCAGCAGCTCGGGACAGGGAAACTATGGCTACACCTTC
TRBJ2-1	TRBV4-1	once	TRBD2	CASSHKPSGSPRNEQFF	TGCGCCAGCAGCCATAAGCCTAGCGGGAGCCCCCGCAATGAGCAGTTCTTC
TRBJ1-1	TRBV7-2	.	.	CASSLGRVLEAFF	TGTGCCAGCAGCTTAGGAAGGGTCCTTGAAGCTTTCTTT
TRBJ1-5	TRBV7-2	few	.	CASSHQQGAGGEGNQPQHF	TGTGCCAGCAGCCATCAACAGGGTGCTGGGGGGGAAGGCAATCAGCCCCAGCATTTT
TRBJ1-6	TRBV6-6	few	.	CASSYTENSPLHF	TGTGCCAGCAGTTACACAGAGAATTCACCCCTCCACTTT
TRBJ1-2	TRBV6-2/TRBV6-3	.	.	CASSYSRDGYTF	TGTGCCAGCAGTTACTCCAGGGATGGCTACACCTTC
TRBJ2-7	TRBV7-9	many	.	CASRASASYEQYF	TGTGCCAGCCGGGCTAGCGCTTCCTACGAGCAGTACTTC
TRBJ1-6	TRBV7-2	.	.	CASSPHGGADNSPLHF	TGTGCCAGCAGCCCCCACGGGGGCGCGGATAATTCACCCCTCCACTTT
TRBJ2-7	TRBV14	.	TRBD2	CASSRWTSGSTYEQYF	TGTGCCAGCAGCCGCTGGACTAGCGGGAGTACCTACGAGCAGTACTTC
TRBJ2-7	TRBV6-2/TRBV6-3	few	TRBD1	CASSSQGTGTGAYEQYF	TGTGCCAGCAGTTCGCAGGGGACCGGGACAGGAGCATACGAGCAGTACTTC
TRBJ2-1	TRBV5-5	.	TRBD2	CASSLVTSGRGSSYNEQFF	TGTGCCAGCAGCTTGGTAACTAGCGGGAGGGGGAGCTCCTACAATGAGCAGTTCTTC
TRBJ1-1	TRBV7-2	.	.	CASSPAAEAEAFF	TGTGCCAGCAGCCCCGCGGCAGAGGCTGAAGCTTTCTTT
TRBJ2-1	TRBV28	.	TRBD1	CASRFEPGQYNEQFF	TGTGCCAGCAGGTTCGAACCGGGACAGTACAATGAGCAGTTCTTC
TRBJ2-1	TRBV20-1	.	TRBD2	CSAVSTSGGIYEQFF	TGCAGTGCTGTTTCAACTAGCGGGGGGATCTATGAGCAGTTCTTC
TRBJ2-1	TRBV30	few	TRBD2	CAWRTSGSWNEQFF	TGTGCCTGGAGGACTAGCGGGAGTTGGAATGAGCAGTTCTTC
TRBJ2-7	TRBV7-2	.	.	CASSLDQPYEQYF	TGTGCCAGCAGCTTAGATCAGCCCTACGAGCAGTACTTC
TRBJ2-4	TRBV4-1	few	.	CASSPILAKNIQYF	TGCGCCAGCAGCCCGATTTTAGCCAAAAACATTCAGTACTTC
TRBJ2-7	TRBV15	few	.	CATSRTKPPYEQYF	TGTGCCACCAGCAGGACCAAACCTCCCTACGAGCAGTACTTC
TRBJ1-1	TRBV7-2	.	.	CASSLASTEAFF	TGTGCCAGCAGCTTAGCTAGCACTGAAGCTTTCTTT
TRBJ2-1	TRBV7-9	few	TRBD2	CASSPGLAGNEQFF	TGTGCCAGCAGCCCTGGACTAGCAGGGAATGAGCAGTTCTTC
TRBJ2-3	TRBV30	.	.	CAWSVPTNTQYF	TGTGCCTGGAGTGTTCCCACGAATACGCAGTATTTT
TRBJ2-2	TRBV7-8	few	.	CASSYRQGGTGELFF	TGTGCCAGCAGCTACAGACAGGGAGGGACCGGGGAGCTGTTTTTT
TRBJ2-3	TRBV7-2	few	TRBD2	CASSLGLAHTSSSTDTQYF	TGTGCCAGCAGCCTGGGACTAGCGCATACGTCATCTAGCACAGATACGCAGTATTTT
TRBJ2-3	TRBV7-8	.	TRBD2	CASSPGTSGKDTQYF	TGTGCCAGCAGCCCCGGGACTAGCGGGAAAGATACGCAGTATTTT
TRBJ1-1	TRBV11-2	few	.	CASSLVSRGKAEAFF	TGTGCCAGCAGCTTGGTGTCCCGAGGGAAGGCTGAAGCTTTCTTT
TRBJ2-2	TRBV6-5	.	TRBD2	CASSLRLAGVTGELFF	TGTGCCAGCAGTTTAAGACTAGCGGGAGTTACCGGGGAGCTGTTTTTT
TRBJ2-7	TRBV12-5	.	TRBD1	CASGGTGALPYEQYF	TGTGCTAGTGGTGGAACAGGGGCCTTACCCTACGAGCAGTACTTC
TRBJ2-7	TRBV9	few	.	CASSKDQVPYEQYF	TGTGCCAGCAGCAAAGACCAGGTCCCCTACGAGCAGTACTTC
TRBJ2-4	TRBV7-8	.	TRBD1	CASSSDRGLAKNRQYF	TGTGCCAGCAGCTCGGACAGGGGTCTAGCCAAAAACAGGCAGTACTTC
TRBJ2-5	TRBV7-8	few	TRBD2	CASSFSGGGETQYF	TGTGCCAGCAGCTTTTCGGGGGGAGGAGAGACCCAGTACTTC
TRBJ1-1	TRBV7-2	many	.	CASSLDVLRTEAFF	TGTGCCAGCAGCTTAGATGTCCTAAGAACTGAAGCTTTCTTT
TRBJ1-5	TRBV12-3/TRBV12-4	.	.	CASSPGGLNQPQHF	TGTGCCAGCAGCCCGGGAGGGCTCAATCAGCCCCAGCATTTT
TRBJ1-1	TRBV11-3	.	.	CASSFGLGTEAFF	TGTGCCAGCAGCTTCGGCCTGGGCACTGAAGCTTTCTTT
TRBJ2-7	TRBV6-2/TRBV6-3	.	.	CASSFPPPMGEQYF	TGTGCCAGCAGTTTCCCACCCCCCATGGGCGAGCAGTACTTC
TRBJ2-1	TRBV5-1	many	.	CASSPRGGDPYNEQFF	TGCGCCAGCAGCCCGCGTGGAGGGGACCCCTACAATGAGCAGTTCTTC
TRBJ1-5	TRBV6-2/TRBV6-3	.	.	CASRERGLQPQHF	TGTGCCAGCAGAGAGCGGGGGCTTCAGCCCCAGCATTTT
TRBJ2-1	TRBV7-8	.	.	CASRGGVLSYNEQFF	TGTGCCAGCCGAGGGGGGGTCCTCTCCTACAATGAGCAGTTCTTC